This is a list of T cell receptor beta chains from one sample in a study of regulatory T cells in long-lasting Graves disease. From the multiplex PCR reads, TCRdb called clonotypes with MiXCR, one entry per CDR3 protein. This sample has roughly 500,000 distinct CDR3 sequences, with more than 10% found just once. The data were also submitted as part of a second study, on T cells in Graves' hyperthyroidism and ophthalmopathy.

Sequenced material: peripheral blood mononuclear cells (PBMCs), taken at new diagnosis, from a patient treated with antithyroid drugs. The source of these receptors is a woman under 40 with Graves disease. Both conserved end residues are trimmed from each CDR3. Only part of the rows carry a size: once, few, many, or a class if the clone is expanded.

size	V	J	CDR3
many	TRBV10-3	TRBJ1-2	AISEGVGGQDYGYT
many	TRBV28	TRBJ1-2	ASSSLGGDRYSNYGYT
many	TRBV5-1	TRBJ1-1	ASSLGWYGATNTEAF
few	TRBV9	TRBJ1-3	ASSAQGADTIY
NA	TRBV6-1	TRBJ1-1	ASRGGWVTEAF
NA	TRBV9	TRBJ2-1	ASSVDVGGQAYNEQF
few	TRBV12-3/TRBV12-4	TRBJ1-5	ASSWDSRQPQH
many	TRBV10-3	TRBJ2-7	AISESGQFGIGNYEQY
NA	TRBV9	TRBJ2-1	ASSVVGSGGLGKQF
many	TRBV5-5	TRBJ2-3	ASSLGTSGNTDTQY
NA	TRBV6-1	TRBJ1-5	ASSEVDRGYKPQH
many	TRBV2	TRBJ2-6	ASSDQISGANVLT
once	TRBV19	TRBJ1-5	ASSSGVWQPQH
many	TRBV11-3	TRBJ2-5	ASSLGLAGVQETQY
NA	TRBV7-9	TRBJ2-2	ASSLVGSGLWNTGELF
many	TRBV28	TRBJ1-2	ASSLSLGTGGNYGYT
few	TRBV6-1	TRBJ2-1	ASKLDNEQF
many	TRBV6-2/TRBV6-3	TRBJ1-5	ASSYRASPAQH
many	TRBV27	TRBJ2-2	ASCPTSSLPGELF
many	TRBV20-1	TRBJ2-1	SAQALTGSSYNEQF
many	TRBV19	TRBJ1-4	ASSTGGEKLF
many	TRBV7-2	TRBJ2-1	ASSLDSSGNSYNEQF
many	TRBV11-2	TRBJ2-7	ASSQDSLSYEQY
many	TRBV15	TRBJ1-5	ATSRDGTGRSNSNQPQH
few	TRBV6-2/TRBV6-3	TRBJ2-2	ASSYSGGHTGELF
NA	TRBV27	TRBJ2-7	ASSPNSYGQY
many	TRBV27	TRBJ2-1	ASSLWGAYNEQF
NA	TRBV5-6	TRBJ1-2	ASSFRDTNYGYT
many	TRBV28	TRBJ2-2	ASSQSNTGELF
many	TRBV7-9	TRBJ2-7	ASSPGGAGRSIYEQY
NA	TRBV3-1	TRBJ2-5	ASSQVSPETQY
many	TRBV30	TRBJ2-3	AWGQGGAGTQY
NA	TRBV19	TRBJ1-3	ASISTGISGNTIY
many	TRBV27	TRBJ1-2	ASSYSTNYGYT
many	TRBV14	TRBJ2-5	ASSRNRAQETQY
NA	TRBV5-1	NA	ASSLAAGSSETQY
many	TRBV2	TRBJ2-2	ASSYPSGEPNTGELF
many	TRBV10-1	TRBJ2-5	ASSERAASQETQY
many	TRBV7-3	TRBJ2-1	ASSFNGGSSYNEQF
many	TRBV11-2	TRBJ2-3	ASSHWTSGRADTQY
many	TRBV10-3	TRBJ1-6	AISERGWNSPLH
many	TRBV20-1	TRBJ1-1	SARRSSEAF
few	TRBV3-1	TRBJ1-1	ASSPGDSLFEAF
many	TRBV7-2	TRBJ2-1	ASSSRGDGHNEQF
many	TRBV27	TRBJ1-4	ASSTSGEKLF
many	TRBV11-3	TRBJ2-2	ASSLGGRGAGELF
few	TRBV19	TRBJ2-1	ASIGTGGGNEQF
many	TRBV7-2	TRBJ1-5	ASSLAEYQPQH
NA	TRBV7-9	TRBJ2-3	ASSSSYRTDTQY
many	TRBV5-1	TRBJ2-7	ASSVTTGLAGEQY
few	TRBV4-1	TRBJ1-6	ASSQARFGPLH